A single T cell receptor beta chain is shown here with its context. The antigen this receptor binds is unknown. Base qualities are not recorded, but no much larger clone differs from it by a single base. This sample was taken from a study of cytotoxic CD8 clonotypes in ibrutinib-treated CLL (dated by TCRdb to the early 2020s). About the investigation overall: The cohort was composed of about 10 relapsed/refractory and fewer than 16 treatment-naive patients; IGHV unmutated status was identified in roughly 18 patients. An average of about 250,000 productive templates and 80,000 to 100,000 productive rearrangements was obtained per sample. Cryopreserved peripheral blood mononuclear cells were collected at three points: before therapy, at response, and at either sustained remission or disease progression. Response samples were obtained after a median of roughly eleven months of treatment, with a range of about 6 to 40 months. Partial responses were observed in some 24 patients and complete responses in 2; after a median follow-up of around 68 months, remission was maintained in approximately 14 patients and progression was observed in some twelve. Longitudinal samples were obtainable from 26 of the 86 participants in the trial. Results and caveats for the whole study, not just this receptor: Sampling times were not matched between patients in sustained remission and patients whose disease was progressing, and lymph node repertoires were not examined. At baseline, clonality was higher than in age-matched healthy donors and showed a strong correlation with circulating CD8+ T-cell counts. Public clonotypes were rare and either shrank or stayed stable during treatment, and the rise in clonality at ibrutinib response reflected expansion of private clonotypes. At ibrutinib response clonality went up, during sustained remission it held steady, and at progression it dropped back toward baseline.

According to the germline V gene, CDR1 reads LGHNA and CDR2 reads YNFKEQ. Germline trimming amounts to 6 bases on V and 7 bases on J, with 13 as the count of junction bases outside the gene matches. The CDR3 goes from the cysteine to the phenylalanine over 16 residues. The read is trimmed to its CDR3 DNA, 48 bases read in frame from base 1. Each clonotype received, on average, around 9.6x coverage in deep resolution sequencing performed on a MiSeq, where the target depth lay between 1 in 1 million and 1 in 200,000 T cells. TCR beta libraries were generated with the immunoSEQ hsTCRB Kit. The study's own analysis went as follows. The data were analyzed with ImmunoSEQ Analyzer and ImmunoSEQ Data Assistant, and V, D and J gene assignments followed IMGT definitions. Clonality, which ranges from 0 to 1, was calculated by subtracting the normalized Shannon entropy of productive rearrangement frequencies from one. Only overrepresented clonotypes making up at least 0.05% of each patient's repertoire were included in the public clonotype analysis. Some 13 age-matched healthy donor repertoires from immuneACCESS served as clonality controls. Here the immuneACCESS table is served through TCRdb, limited to in-frame sequences with V and J called. Missing clones are a known gap in these copies; in checked studies unresolved V genes cover under half, and the rest lacks a known reason. V and J calls and clone size follow that table, whereas D and trimming were derived from the DNA. The sample has around 310,000 clones on record, more than 65% of them singletons. The top ten clonotypes cover roughly 6.3% of the sample.

For TCR beta library preparation, approximately 2.2 micrograms of genomic DNA were isolated from cryopreserved PBMCs. Longitudinal blood samples from CLL patients on ibrutinib monotherapy were analyzed using high-throughput TCR beta sequencing. The patients took part in an open-label, single-center phase 2 trial of ibrutinib monotherapy. The V and J segments used are TRBV4-2 and TRBJ1-4, and 8 junction bases match TRBD1. This receptor was obtained from a human donor with chronic lymphocytic leukemia. This specimen was PBMCs, taken before ibrutinib treatment. The CDR3 protein: CASSPPGRQGSEKLFF. Here is the DNA: TGTGCCAGCAGTCCCCCCGGCAGACAGGGGTCTGAAAAACTGTTTTTT.